The sample holds a few counts of the clone carrying this T cell receptor (beta chain). The antigen is not known. TCRdb recomputed calls from the 5' RACE reads with MiXCR, one row per CDR3 protein. The sample holds roughly 54,000 distinct CDR3 sequences, about 7.6% seen once. Per the germline V gene, CDR1 is SGHRS and CDR2 is YFSETQ. The V end lost 0 bases, the J end lost 0 bases, and 11 bases lay between the germline ends. The CDR3 length is 16 residues. The data originate from a study of early T cells in non-severe SARS-CoV-2 infection. General study findings and limits: Matches to VDJdb favored anti-spike CD8 responses and missed private and CD4 specificities.

This clonotype was obtained from an adult who was a healthcare worker with PCR-confirmed SARS-CoV-2 infection or an uninfected control (not recorded which). The chain joins TRBV5-1 to TRBJ2-3; D call uncertain. This material consisted of whole blood, taken at baseline. The chain's CDR3 is CASSLAASSSTDTQYF. CDR3 DNA sequence: TGCGCCAGCAGCTTGGCCGCGAGTTCTAGCACAGATACGCAGTATTTT.